The source of this T cell receptor beta chain is a study of PD-L1 blockade in urothelial cancer. Repertoires were generated with immunoSEQ multiplex PCR, while TCRdb's copy carries only in-frame clones and drops some. The sample includes 100,000 to 150,000 clones, around 88% seen only once; the top ten take roughly 2.3%. Time point noted: peripheral blood 6 weeks after treatment start. This clone occurred a few times. This receptor was identified in a man in his fifties with urothelial cancer. The input for sequencing was PBMCs, taken around atezolizumab (anti-PD-L1) treatment.

The DNA for the CDR3 is TGTGCCACCAGCAGAGGGGCCCACGGGAGCCAGCAGTACTTC. Protein sequence: CATSRGAHGSQQYF. The chain employs TRBV15 and TRBJ2-7; a weak D match, TRBD2 (6 bases). The CDR3 consists of 14 residues. Trimming cost V 1 base and J 8 bases, with 15 bases left between them. In germline, CDR1 is LNHNV, CDR2 YYDKDF (reference sequence).